The 9 T cell receptor beta chains below come from one sample, sequenced in a study of beta chain features in type 1 diabetes. The entirety of the isolated RNA underwent reverse transcription, so expressed TCRB transcripts were sequenced. Assay used: immunoSEQ multiplex PCR; TCRdb lists only in-frame clones, some missing. The profile shows 20,000 to 30,000 clones, roughly two thirds of them singletons. Sequencing input: Tregs from blood. The receptors originated from a woman between 40 and 55 years old in good health.

The V and J genes are TRBV5-1 and TRBJ1-5, with D possibly TRBD1 on 6 matching bases. The germline CDR1 and CDR2 sequences are SGHRS and YFSETQ. Trimming took off 2 bases at V and 5 bases at J, with 11 bases between the two ends. This CDR3 comprises 14 residues. The CDR3, as DNA: TGCGCCAGCAGCTTAGGGGGAAGGGATCAGCCCCAGCATTTT. Translation: CASSLGGRDQPQHF.

The rearrangement joins TRBV5-1 to TRBJ1-4; possibly TRBD1 for D (5 bases). The CDR3 contains 13 residues. Trimming took off 2 bases at V and 8 bases at J, with 10 bases between the two ends. CDR1 SGHRS and CDR2 YFSETQ come from the germline V gene. CDR3 coding DNA: TGCGCCAGCAGCTTTTTCTCAGGGGAAAAACTGTTTTTT. Its protein product is CASSFFSGEKLFF. Full variable domain (remainder filled in from reference TRBV5-1 and TRBJ1-4): KAGVTQTPRYLIKTRGQQVTLSCSPISGHRSVSWYQQTPGQGLQFLFEYFSETQRNKGNFPGRFSGRQFSNSRSEMNVSTLELGDSALYLCASSFFSGEKLFFGSGTQLSVL.

The chain joins TRBV18 to TRBJ2-3; the match to TRBD2 covers 13 bases. V was pared by 1 base and J by 6 bases, with 1 base of the junction left unmatched. Germline V lookup: CDR1 KGHSH, CDR2 LQKENI. This CDR3 comprises 15 residues. CDR3 sequence: CASSPQGLAGDTQYF. The CDR3 coding sequence is TGTGCCAGCTCACCACAGGGACTAGCGGGGGATACGCAGTATTTT.

This clone was seen more than once but under ten times. The CDR3 DNA reads as TGCAGCTGCGCGGGTTCGAAGACCCAGTACTTC. Encoded protein: CSCAGSKTQYF. This chain connects TRBV29-1 to TRBJ2-5, with D possibly TRBD2 on 5 matching bases. The length of the CDR3 is 11 residues. From germline, CDR1 is SQVTM and CDR2 ANQGSEA. The V end was cut by 8 bases, the J end by 6 bases, with 13 bases between.

The chain carries TRBV5-1 and TRBJ2-7, with D tentatively TRBD1 (6 bases). Trimming shortened V by 0 bases and J by 4 bases, and 17 bases separated the two germline ends. This CDR3 is 16 amino acids long. CDR1 and CDR2 (germline): SGHRS, YFSETQ. CDR3 in DNA: TGCGCCAGCAGCTTGGGTGACAGGAGGTTTGTGTACGAGCAGTACTTC. Protein sequence: CASSLGDRRFVYEQYF.

The rearrangement uses TRBV18 and TRBJ2-3; D perhaps matches TRBD2 (6 bases). Trimming removed 0 bases from V and 6 bases from J, with 13 bases in between. Germline V gene lookup returns CDR1 KGHSH and CDR2 LQKENI. There are 15 residues in the CDR3. The CDR3 DNA reads TGTGCCAGCTCACCACCCCTTAGCGGCTCCGATACGCAGTATTTT. Protein sequence: CASSPPLSGSDTQYF.

V is TRBV5-1 and J is TRBJ1-4, with a possible D match to TRBD1 (6 bases). Germline loops: CDR1 SGHRS, CDR2 YFSETQ. CDR3 length equals 19 residues. With 2 bases removed from V and 3 bases from J, the gap between germline ends came to 23 bases. The CDR3 loop reads CASSFFPPGQGSPNEKLFF. In nucleotides, the CDR3 is TGCGCCAGCAGCTTTTTTCCTCCGGGACAAGGAAGCCCTAATGAAAAACTGTTTTTT.

This clone has only a few counts. This chain joins TRBV10-2 and TRBJ1-1; D is undetermined. The CDR3 extends over 15 amino acids. Trimming took 2 bases from V and 0 from J, leaving 10 bases between them. Germline CDR1 reads WSHSY; CDR2 reads SAAADI. CDR3 sequence: CASSEGQRMNTEAFF. The CDR3 DNA is TGCGCCAGCAGTGAGGGCCAGCGCATGAACACTGAAGCTTTCTTT.

This sequence joins TRBV5-1 and TRBJ2-1; D is perhaps TRBD2 (5 bases). The germline gives CDR1 SGHRS, CDR2 YFSETQ. The CDR3 consists of 13 residues. The V end lost 4 bases, the J end lost 5 bases, and 10 bases lay between the germline ends. In DNA, the CDR3 is TGCGCCAGCAGCGCGGGCCCCAACAATGAGCAGTTCTTC. Translating gives CASSAGPNNEQFF.